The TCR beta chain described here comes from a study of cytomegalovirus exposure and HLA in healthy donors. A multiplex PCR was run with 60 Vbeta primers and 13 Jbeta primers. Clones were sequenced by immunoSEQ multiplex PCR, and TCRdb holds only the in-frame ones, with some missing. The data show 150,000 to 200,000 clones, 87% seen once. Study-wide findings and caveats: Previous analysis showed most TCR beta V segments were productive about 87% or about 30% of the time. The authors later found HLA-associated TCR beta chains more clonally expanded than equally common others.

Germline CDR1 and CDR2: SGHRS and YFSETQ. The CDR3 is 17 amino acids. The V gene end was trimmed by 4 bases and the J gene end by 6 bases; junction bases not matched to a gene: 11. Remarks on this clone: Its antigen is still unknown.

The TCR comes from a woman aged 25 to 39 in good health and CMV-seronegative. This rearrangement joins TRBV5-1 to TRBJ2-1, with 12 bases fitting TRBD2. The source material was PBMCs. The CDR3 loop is CASSPYPASGGANEQFF. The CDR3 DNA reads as TGCGCCAGCAGCCCGTATCCCGCTAGCGGGGGGGCCAATGAGCAGTTCTTC.